These 22 T cell receptor beta chains originate from one sample sequenced in a study of cytomegalovirus exposure and HLA in healthy donors. Primers: 60 Vbeta forward and 13 Jbeta reverse. This table comes from immunoSEQ multiplex PCR, and its TCRdb copy is limited to in-frame clones, with some not included. The profile shows around 300,000 clones, 70% to 90% of them singletons. Material: PBMCs. The receptors shown here come from a woman aged 18-35 years in good health and CMV-seronegative.

The chain carries TRBV7-2 and TRBJ2-2; no reliable D call. Per the germline V gene, CDR1 is SGHTA and CDR2 is FQGNSA. Trimming stripped 2 bases from V and 6 bases from J, with 13 bases between. This CDR3 contains 15 residues. The CDR3 protein is CASSLTELRAGELFF. The CDR3, as DNA: TGTGCCAGCAGCTTAACGGAACTACGGGCCGGGGAGCTGTTTTTT.

The chain recombines TRBV6-5 with TRBJ1-1, with D unresolved. V was cut by 7 bases and J by 2 bases, with 8 bases left in between. The germline V gene encodes CDR1 MNHEY and CDR2 SVGAGI. The CDR3 has 12 residues. CDR3 in amino acids: CASTGLNTEAFF. As DNA, the CDR3 is TGTGCCAGCACCGGTCTAAACACTGAAGCTTTCTTT.

The V call is TRBV11-3, the J call TRBJ2-2; TRBD1 might be the D (6 bases). V was shortened by 5 bases and J by 3 bases, with 13 bases between the two germline ends. Germline loops: CDR1 SGHNT, CDR2 YENEEA. The CDR3 runs 15 residues. DNA of the CDR3: TGTGCCAGCAGCCCATACAGGGATCACACCGGGGAGCTGTTTTTT. Residues: CASSPYRDHTGELFF.

With respect to this clone: At one end the junction does not follow the germline gene, possibly because of a read error. The rearrangement uses TRBV7-9 and TRBJ1-2, with 8 bases lining up with TRBD1. The CDR3 covers 14 residues. Germline lookup yields CDR1 SEHNR and CDR2 FQNEAQ (reference sequence). CDR3 sequence reads: CSSRRGQGAEGYTF. The DNA for the CDR3 is TGTTCCAGCAGAAGGGGGCAGGGGGCTGAAGGCTACACCTTC.

This clone appeared once. The chain uses TRBV21-1 and TRBJ1-1. TRBV21-1 is termed a pseudogene. CDR3 size: 14 residues. The CDR3 DNA reads TGTGCCAGCAGCTTCGTTGGCGGTCGCACTGAAGCTTTCTTT. This codes for CASSFVGGRTEAFF.

The chain carries TRBV5-6 and TRBJ1-3, with D unresolved. V lost 2 bases, J lost 5 bases, and 8 bases lay in between. This CDR3 is built from 13 residues. Germline V gene lookup returns CDR1 SGHDT and CDR2 YYEEEE. The CDR3 bases are TGTGCCAGCAGCTTTCCTGACAGAAACACCATATATTTT. Amino acid sequence: CASSFPDRNTIYF.

J is TRBJ2-1 and V is TRBV2; D is possibly TRBD1 (6 bases). V gave up 9 bases and J gave up 6 bases, with 12 bases separating them. The CDR3 consists of 12 residues. Germline CDR1 SNHLY, CDR2 FYNNEI. The chain's CDR3 is CARRTERNEQFF. Written as DNA, the CDR3 is TGTGCCAGGAGGACAGAACGCAATGAGCAGTTCTTC.

The chain is built from TRBV6-1 and TRBJ1-1, with D possibly TRBD1 on 5 matching bases. V was cut by 8 bases and J by 4 bases, with 17 bases left in between. The germline V gene encodes CDR1 MNHNS and CDR2 SASEGT. CDR3 size: 14 residues. CDR3 in DNA: TGTGCCAGCGGGGCAGAGGTCTGGCGCACTGAAGCTTTCTTT. Its protein is CASGAEVWRTEAFF.

This chain uses TRBV27 with TRBJ2-7; 8 bases align to TRBD2. The CDR3 length is 14 residues. CDR1 is MNHEY and CDR2 is SMNVEV in the germline V gene (reference sequence). With 6 bases clipped from V and 7 bases from J, the junction kept 11 bases outside the gene matches. CDR3 region: CASRTAGTRDEQYF. CDR3 nucleotide sequence: TGTGCCAGCAGAACCGCCGGGACTAGGGATGAGCAGTACTTC.

The rearrangement links TRBV2 to TRBJ2-5, with 7 bases matching TRBD1. The J call may be wrong; the DNA end is better matched by TRBJ2-7. Per the germline V gene, CDR1 is SNHLY and CDR2 is FYNNEI. This CDR3 comprises 13 residues. CDR3 sequence (DNA): TGTGCCAGCACCTCTGGGACAGTTCTCGAGCAGTACTTC. Translating gives CASTSGTVLEQYF.

A note on this clone: Within the sample, other DNA sequences also encode this same CDR3. DNA for the CDR3: TGTGCCAGCAGCGTAGGGGAGGGTTCACCCCTCCACTTT. Amino acids: CASSVGEGSPLHF. The rearrangement joins TRBV9 to TRBJ1-6; D ambiguous. Trimming removed 0 bases at V and 9 bases at J, with 7 bases between. The CDR3 sequence is 13 residues long. Germline values: CDR1 SGDLS, CDR2 YYNGEE.

The chain has TRBV29-1 and TRBJ2-3, with 10 nucleotides matching TRBD1. The CDR3 spans 14 residues. The germline V gene has CDR1 SQVTM and CDR2 ANQGSEA. V shed 5 bases and J 0 bases; nucleotides not matched to a gene: 2. The CDR3 sequence is CSVPGQGSTDTQYF. Here the CDR3 DNA reads TGCAGCGTTCCGGGACAGGGGAGCACAGATACGCAGTATTTT.

Written as DNA, the CDR3 is TGCGCCAGCAGCTTGGGCCAGGGAGGGTACGAGCAGTACTTC. It codes for CASSLGQGGYEQYF. The chain links TRBV5-1 to TRBJ2-7; 7 bases align to TRBD2. The CDR3 length is 14 residues. The germline gives CDR1 SGHRS, CDR2 YFSETQ. The ends lost 0 bases at V and 4 bases at J; junction bases unmatched: 4.

The V and J genes are TRBV7-6 and TRBJ2-1; TRBD2 agrees at 9 bases. The CDR3 length is 16 residues. The germline V gene has CDR1 SGHVS and CDR2 FNYEAQ. The junction had 4 bases not matched to a gene; V was cut back by 2 bases and J by 2 bases. CDR3 loop: CASSLSQRGAYNEQFF. In nucleotides, the CDR3 is TGTGCCAGCAGCTTAAGCCAGCGGGGGGCCTACAATGAGCAGTTCTTC.

This clone was counted only a few times. The chain employs TRBV2 and TRBJ1-5, with D unclear. V was pared by 7 bases and J by 4 bases, with 8 bases between. Germline-derived CDR1 and CDR2 are SNHLY and FYNNEI. CDR3 length: 12 residues. DNA for the CDR3: TGTGCCAGCACCGGTATTAATCAGCCCCAGCATTTT. It encodes CASTGINQPQHF. Together with reference TRBV2 and TRBJ1-5, the CDR3 gives the full variable domain: EPEVTQTPSHQVTQMGQEVILRCVPISNHLYFYWYRQILGQKVEFLVSFYNNEISEKSEIFDDQFSVERPDGSNFTLKIRSTKLEDSAMYFCASTGINQPQHFGDGTRLSIL.

The chain has TRBV14 and TRBJ2-7; D perhaps matches TRBD1 (8 bases). Germline V lookup: CDR1 SGHDN, CDR2 FVKESK. The CDR3 totals 13 residues. Trimming left V 8 bases short and J 6 bases short, with 17 bases between. For the CDR3, the DNA is TGTGCCAGCTCGAACAGGGGGGGTCTCGAGCAGTACTTC. Its protein is CASSNRGGLEQYF.

V gene TRBV10-2 combines with J gene TRBJ1-1; no clear D. Germline V gene sequence: CDR1 WSHSY, CDR2 SAAADI. The CDR3 has 14 residues. Deletions cut 3 bases from V and 0 bases from J, with 8 bases between. The CDR3 DNA reads TGCGCCAGCAGTGACTCCAGAATGAACACTGAAGCTTTCTTT. Protein: CASSDSRMNTEAFF.

This chain uses TRBV2 with TRBJ1-2, with 7 bases identical to TRBD1. The trim removed 6 bases at V and 5 bases at J, leaving 15 bases unmatched. CDR1 SNHLY and CDR2 FYNNEI come from the germline V gene. This CDR3 comprises 16 residues. The CDR3: CASRGITGATEYGYTF. CDR3 DNA sequence: TGTGCCAGCAGGGGGATTACAGGGGCCACCGAGTATGGCTACACCTTC.

The V call is TRBV2, the J call TRBJ2-1; 12 bases agree with TRBD2. J was trimmed by 9 bases and V by 5 bases; bases with no gene match: 8. The CDR3 is made up of 15 amino acids. Germline CDR1 is SNHLY and CDR2 is FYNNEI. CDR3 sequence: CASSRLAGVFSEQFF. The CDR3 DNA reads as TGTGCCAGCAGTCGACTAGCGGGGGTTTTCTCTGAGCAGTTCTTC.

This CDR3 is CASSPTSYEQYF. The CDR3 nucleotides read TGTGCCAGCAGCCCGACTTCCTACGAGCAGTACTTC. The chain recombines TRBV7-9 with TRBJ2-7; D is unresolved. CDR1 SEHNR and CDR2 FQNEAQ come from the germline V gene (reference sequence). Trimming cost V 5 bases and J 1 base, with 6 bases left between them. CDR3 size: 12 residues.

This chain links TRBV5-4 with TRBJ1-2, with 8 bases aligning to TRBD1. CDR3 size: 16 residues. The V and J ends lost 4 bases and 1 base, in that order; junction bases with no gene match: 9. Germline CDR1 SGHNT, CDR2 YYREEE (reference sequence). The CDR3 sequence: CASSPGGPGGNYGYTF. The CDR3 DNA sequence: TGTGCCAGCAGCCCAGGGGGCCCCGGAGGTAACTATGGCTACACCTTC.

The chain is built from TRBV19 and TRBJ1-6; 8 nucleotides match TRBD1. J was trimmed by 14 bases and V by 7 bases; bases with no gene match: 10. CDR1 is LNHDA and CDR2 is SQIVND in the germline V gene (reference sequence). CDR3 length equals 13 residues. CDR3 nucleotide sequence: TGTGCCAGTAACCCCAGGGACAGGAGTTCCCTCCACTTT. Protein: CASNPRDRSSLHF.